This T cell receptor (beta chain) stems from a study of Ad26.COV2.S vaccination and SARS-CoV-2 variants. About the research overall: The vaccine Ad26.COV2.S was put into the muscle once, or twice with 56 days between.

Using immunoSEQ multiplex PCR, the repertoire was profiled, and TCRdb retains in-frame clones only, with some absent. The sample lists about 350,000 clones; approximately 90% were seen once. Described treatment: about 20 received Ad26.COV2.S at low or high dose, single or two shots; about 5 received placebo; per-sample allocation not given. On day 63 after the first injection, vaccine and placebo recipients gave samples. Trimming pared 5 bases from V and 7 bases from J, leaving 14 bases between. The length of the CDR3 is 13 residues. This TCR was sampled from a person between 18 and 59 years old who received the Ad26.COV2.S COVID-19 vaccine or a placebo. The material was peripheral blood, obtained in a trial of Ad26.COV2.S vaccine versus placebo. J is TRBJ1-2 and V is TRBV12-3 or TRBV12-4; D is possibly TRBD1 (5 bases). This chain's CDR3 is CASSGGEPGGYTF. DNA of the CDR3: TGTGCCAGCAGTGGGGGGGAGCCGGGTGGCTACACCTTC.